A selection of T cell receptor beta chains follows, all from one sample in a study of blood T cell repertoires in COVID-19. The assay was immunoSEQ multiplex PCR, and TCRdb's table has in-frame clones only and misses some. The sample gives around 200,000 clones, approximately 80% of which show up once; 10% is in the top ten. The material sequenced was peripheral blood. These receptors were taken from a woman aged 80 or over with acute or convalescent COVID-19. Each CDR3 is given with its conserved first and last residue. The D gene is left open where the match is weak. For some rows the clone size is stated as once, few or many, or as a class when expanded; others skip it.

clone_size d_call j_call v_call cdr3_nt cdr3_aa
- TRBD2 TRBJ2-3 TRBV7-2 TGTGCCAGCAGCCCTCTAGCGGGGAGTCAGTATTTT CASSPLAGSQYF
- - TRBJ1-5 TRBV9 TGTGCCAGCAGCGTGTCGGCAGGGGATCAGCCCCAGCATTTT CASSVSAGDQPQHF
- TRBD1 TRBJ1-2 TRBV2 TGTGCCAGCAGCGTCTCAGGGGGCTATGGCTACACCTTC CASSVSGGYGYTF
few TRBD1 TRBJ2-7 TRBV27 TGTGCCAGCAGTGCCGGGACAGGGTTCCACGAGCAGTACTTC CASSAGTGFHEQYF
- TRBD1 TRBJ1-1 TRBV12-5 TGTGCTAGTGGTTTGACAGGGGACACTGAAGCTTTCTTT CASGLTGDTEAFF
- - TRBJ1-6 TRBV6-2/TRBV6-3 TGTGCCAGCAGTCCCCCAGGGAATTCACCCCTCCACTTT CASSPPGNSPLHF
- - TRBJ2-1 TRBV7-9 TGTGCCAGCAGCCCCGTCCACAATGAGCAGTTCTTC CASSPVHNEQFF
- TRBD1 TRBJ1-5 TRBV5-5 TGTGCCAGCAGCCCCGGAGGGACAGGGGACCAGCCCCAGCATTTT CASSPGGTGDQPQHF
- - TRBJ1-1 TRBV29-1 TGCAGCGGGCGAAGGGGCCCCTTGAACACTGAAGCTTTCTTT CSGRRGPLNTEAFF
- TRBD1 TRBJ2-2 TRBV27 TGTGCCAGCCTGAGAAGACAGGGGGCTAACACCGGGGAGCTGTTTTTT CASLRRQGANTGELFF
- TRBD2 TRBJ2-3 TRBV5-1 TGCGCCAGCAGCTTGGTCGGGACTAGCCCAGATACGCAGTATTTT CASSLVGTSPDTQYF
- - TRBJ1-1 TRBV5-4 TGTGCCAGCAGCCCCGGGGGGACTGAAGCTTTCTTT CASSPGGTEAFF
- - TRBJ2-6 TRBV10-3 TGTGCCATCACAGATACAGGGAGCTCTGGGGCCAACGTCCTGACTTTC CAITDTGSSGANVLTF
- TRBD2 TRBJ2-1 TRBV5-1 TGCGCCAGCAGCCTCGGGGGGAGGGAGGGTGACAATGAGCAGTTCTTC CASSLGGREGDNEQFF
- TRBD1 TRBJ2-5 TRBV4-3 TGCGCCAGCAGCCATGGCACCGGGACAGGGGAAGAGACCCAGTACTTC CASSHGTGTGEETQYF
- - TRBJ1-5 TRBV30 TGTGCCTGGTCTCAGACAGCGGCGGGGCAGCCCCAGCATTTT CAWSQTAAGQPQHF
- - TRBJ2-6 TRBV7-2 TGTGCCAGCAGCCCTAGACCGCACTCTGGGGCCAACGTCCTGACTTTC CASSPRPHSGANVLTF
- - TRBJ1-2 TRBV7-9 TGTGCCAGCAGCCCCTCAAGCGGGGCGAGGGGCTACACCTTC CASSPSSGARGYTF
- TRBD1 TRBJ2-7 TRBV18 TGTGCCAGCTCACCAGGGCAGGGGGTGGACGAGCAGTACTTC CASSPGQGVDEQYF
- TRBD1 TRBJ1-2 TRBV6-5 TGTGCCAGCAGGGGGACAGGTTTTAGGGATGGCTACACCTTC CASRGTGFRDGYTF
- - TRBJ2-2 TRBV27 TGTGCCAGCAGCCAGGCTACCGGGGAGCTGTTTTTT CASSQATGELFF
- - TRBJ2-1 TRBV5-1 TGCGCCAGCAGCTTGGGGACAATCAATGAGCAGTTCTTC CASSLGTINEQFF
- - TRBJ1-4 TRBV6-5 TGTGCCAGCAGTTATGGGAGGCCCCCTGAAAAACTGTTTTTT CASSYGRPPEKLFF
- - TRBJ2-5 TRBV19 TGTGCCAGTAGTCTATCTAATTCAGAGACCCAGTACTTC CASSLSNSETQYF
- - TRBJ2-7 TRBV21-1 TGTGCCAGCAGCCCGGAGCCAGGGGGCTACGAGCAGTACTTC CASSPEPGGYEQYF
- TRBD2 TRBJ2-7 TRBV13 TGTGCCAGCAGCCTCTGGACTAGCGGGGGCCCCTACGAGCAGTACTTC CASSLWTSGGPYEQYF
- TRBD1 TRBJ1-1 TRBV7-2 TGTGCCAGCAGCAGGACAGGGGGGGGGACTGAAGCTTTCTTT CASSRTGGGTEAFF
- TRBD1 TRBJ1-1 TRBV6-2/TRBV6-3 TGTGCCAGCAGTTTCGGACAGGGCGTCGCTGAAGCTTTCTTT CASSFGQGVAEAFF
- TRBD2 TRBJ2-1 TRBV27 TGTGCCAGCACCAAAACCCTAGCGGGAGGGACCTACAATGAGCAGTTCTTC CASTKTLAGGTYNEQFF
- - TRBJ2-3 TRBV7-9 TGTGCCAGCAGCCAACAGCCGGGGGGCACAGATACGCAGTATTTT CASSQQPGGTDTQYF
once - TRBJ2-7 TRBV28 TGTGCCAGCAGTTTATCTCGGGGGGCTGGGGCCTACGAGCAGTACTTC CASSLSRGAGAYEQYF
- - TRBJ1-1 TRBV29-1 TGCAGCGTCTCCACGGGGGGACCTGAAGCTTTCTTT CSVSTGGPEAFF
- - TRBJ2-4 TRBV5-8 TGTGCCAGCAGTGACAGGCTAGCCAAAAACATTCAGTACTTC CASSDRLAKNIQYF
- - TRBJ1-6 TRBV30 TGTGCCTGGAGTGACCAGACACATTCACCCCTCCACTTT CAWSDQTHSPLHF
- TRBD1 TRBJ2-4 TRBV19 TGTGCCAGTAGTATGGGACAGAAACCGAACATTCAGTACTTC CASSMGQKPNIQYF
- - TRBJ1-2 TRBV24-1 TGTGCCACCAGTGATTTTCAGGGTGGCTACACCTTC CATSDFQGGYTF
few - TRBJ2-3 TRBV29-1 TGCAGCGTTGATTCGACTAACACAGATACGCAGTATTTT CSVDSTNTDTQYF
- - TRBJ2-1 TRBV5-1 TGCGCCAGCAGCTCGCGAATGGGGCGGAACAATGAGCAGTTCTTC CASSSRMGRNNEQFF
- TRBD1 TRBJ1-4 TRBV7-2 TGTGCCAGCAGCCCACAGGGGGGCTCTAATGAAAAACTGTTTTTT CASSPQGGSNEKLFF
- TRBD1 TRBJ2-5 TRBV11-3 TGTGCCAGCAGCTTAGGAGGGACAGACCAAGAGACCCAGTACTTC CASSLGGTDQETQYF
- TRBD1 TRBJ1-2 TRBV7-3 TGTGCCAGCAGCTTAACGGGGACAGAGGGCTATGGCTACACCTTC CASSLTGTEGYGYTF
- - TRBJ2-2 TRBV12-3/TRBV12-4 TGTGCCAGCAGTTTAAAGGAGTCGGGGGAGCTGTTTTTT CASSLKESGELFF
few - TRBJ2-7 TRBV9 TGTGCCAGCAGCCGAGGGGGTTCCTACGAGCAGTACTTC CASSRGGSYEQYF
few - TRBJ2-7 TRBV19 TGTGCCAGTAGTATAGATCGAGACTACGAGCAGTACTTC CASSIDRDYEQYF
once TRBD2 TRBJ2-1 TRBV9 TGTGCCAGCAGCGTAGCACTAGCGGGAGAGCAGTTCTTC CASSVALAGEQFF
- - TRBJ1-2 TRBV30 TGTGCCTGGAGTGGGGCAGGGATTGGAAAACACTATGGCTACACCTTC CAWSGAGIGKHYGYTF
- TRBD1 TRBJ1-1 TRBV5-1 TGCGCCAGCAGCACCCGGGACAGTGAGACTGAAGCTTTCTTT CASSTRDSETEAFF
- TRBD1 TRBJ2-5 TRBV5-4 TGTGCCAGCAGCCGGGGACAGGGAATCGAACAAGAGACCCAGTACTTC CASSRGQGIEQETQYF
- - TRBJ2-3 TRBV11-2 TGTGCCAGCAGAGGGCTAGCATGGCTAAGCACAGATACGCAGTATTTT CASRGLAWLSTDTQYF
- - TRBJ2-5 TRBV11-2 TGTGCCAGCACCGAAGTCGGACCGGCGGGAGAGACCCAGTACTTC CASTEVGPAGETQYF